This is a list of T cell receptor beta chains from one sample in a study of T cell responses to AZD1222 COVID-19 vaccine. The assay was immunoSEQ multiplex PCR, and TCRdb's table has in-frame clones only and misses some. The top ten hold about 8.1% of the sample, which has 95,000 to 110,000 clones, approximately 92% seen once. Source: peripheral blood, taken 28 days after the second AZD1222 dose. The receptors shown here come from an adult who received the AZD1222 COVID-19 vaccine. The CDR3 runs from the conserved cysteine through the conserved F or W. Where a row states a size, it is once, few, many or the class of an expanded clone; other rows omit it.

CASTGQLNTEAFF | NA | TRBJ1-1 | TRBV5-1
CASSFGTGNEKLFF | NA | TRBJ1-4 | TRBV7-9
CASSLTGLQETQYF | NA | TRBJ2-5 | TRBV7-2
CASTLGQVETEAFF | NA | TRBJ1-1 | TRBV7-9
CASSSTLNTEAFF | once | TRBJ1-1 | TRBV6-6
CASSLGTEGYEQYF | NA | TRBJ2-7 | TRBV5-1
CSVAASPNEKLFF | NA | TRBJ1-4 | TRBV29-1
CSASWASGGLAYEQYF | NA | TRBJ2-7 | TRBV20-1
CASSSRDSNQPQHF | NA | TRBJ1-5 | TRBV6-5
CASSLDVGGAYEQYF | once | TRBJ2-7 | TRBV7-2
CASSQPGFNEKLFF | NA | TRBJ1-4 | TRBV2